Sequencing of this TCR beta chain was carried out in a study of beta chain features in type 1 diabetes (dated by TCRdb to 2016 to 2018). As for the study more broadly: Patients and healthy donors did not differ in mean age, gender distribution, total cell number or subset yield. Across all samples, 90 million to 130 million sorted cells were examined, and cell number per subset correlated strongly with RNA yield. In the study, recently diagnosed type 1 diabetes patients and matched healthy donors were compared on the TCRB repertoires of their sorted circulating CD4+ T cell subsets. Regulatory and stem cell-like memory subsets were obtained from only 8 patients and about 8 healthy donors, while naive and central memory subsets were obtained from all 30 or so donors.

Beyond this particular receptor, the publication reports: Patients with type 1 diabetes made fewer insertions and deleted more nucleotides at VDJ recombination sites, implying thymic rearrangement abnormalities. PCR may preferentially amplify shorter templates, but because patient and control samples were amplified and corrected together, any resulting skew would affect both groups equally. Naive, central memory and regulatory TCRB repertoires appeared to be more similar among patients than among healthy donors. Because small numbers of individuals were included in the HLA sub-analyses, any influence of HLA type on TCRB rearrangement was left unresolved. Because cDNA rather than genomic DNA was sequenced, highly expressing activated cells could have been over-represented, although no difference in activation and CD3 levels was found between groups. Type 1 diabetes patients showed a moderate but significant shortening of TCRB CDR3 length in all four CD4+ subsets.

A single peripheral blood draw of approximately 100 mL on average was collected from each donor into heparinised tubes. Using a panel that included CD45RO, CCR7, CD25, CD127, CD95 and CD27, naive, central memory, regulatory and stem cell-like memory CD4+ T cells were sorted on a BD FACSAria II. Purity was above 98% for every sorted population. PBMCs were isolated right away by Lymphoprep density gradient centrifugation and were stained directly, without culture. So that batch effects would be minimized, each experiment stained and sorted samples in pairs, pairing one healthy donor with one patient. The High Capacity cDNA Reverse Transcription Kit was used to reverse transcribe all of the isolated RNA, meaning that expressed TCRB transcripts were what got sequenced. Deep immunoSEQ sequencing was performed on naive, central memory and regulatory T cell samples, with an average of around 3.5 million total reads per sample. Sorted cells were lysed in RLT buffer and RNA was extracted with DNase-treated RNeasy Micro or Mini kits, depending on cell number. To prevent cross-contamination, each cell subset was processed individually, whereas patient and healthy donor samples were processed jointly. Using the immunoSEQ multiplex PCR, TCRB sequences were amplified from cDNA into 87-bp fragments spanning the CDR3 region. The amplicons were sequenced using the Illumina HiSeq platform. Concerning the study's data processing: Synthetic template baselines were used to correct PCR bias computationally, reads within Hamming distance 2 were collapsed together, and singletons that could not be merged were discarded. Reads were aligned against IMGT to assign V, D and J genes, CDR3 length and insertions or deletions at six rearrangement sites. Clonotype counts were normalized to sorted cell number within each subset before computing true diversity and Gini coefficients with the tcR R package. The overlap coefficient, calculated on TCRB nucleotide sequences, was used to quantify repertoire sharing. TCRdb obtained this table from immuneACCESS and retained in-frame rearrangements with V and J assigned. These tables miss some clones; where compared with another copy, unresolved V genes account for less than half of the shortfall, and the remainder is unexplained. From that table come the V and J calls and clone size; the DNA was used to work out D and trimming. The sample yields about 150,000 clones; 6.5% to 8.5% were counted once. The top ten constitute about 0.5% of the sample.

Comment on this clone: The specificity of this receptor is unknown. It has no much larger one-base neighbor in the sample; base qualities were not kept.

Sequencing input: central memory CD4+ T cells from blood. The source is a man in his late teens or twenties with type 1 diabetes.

The CDR3 protein: CASRGQTSTDTQYF. Read as DNA, the sequence is TGCGCCAGCAGGGGACAGACAAGCACAGATACGCAGTATTTT. The V gene is TRBV5-1 and the J gene is TRBJ2-3; TRBD1 matches 7 bases in the middle. From its cysteine to its phenylalanine, the CDR3 spans 14 amino acids. Just CDR3 DNA is preserved here, 42 bases in frame from base 1. Relative to germline, V is missing 5 bases and J is missing 0 bases, with 3 bases of the junction outside any gene match. The germline V gene gives CDR1 as SGHRS and CDR2 as YFSETQ.